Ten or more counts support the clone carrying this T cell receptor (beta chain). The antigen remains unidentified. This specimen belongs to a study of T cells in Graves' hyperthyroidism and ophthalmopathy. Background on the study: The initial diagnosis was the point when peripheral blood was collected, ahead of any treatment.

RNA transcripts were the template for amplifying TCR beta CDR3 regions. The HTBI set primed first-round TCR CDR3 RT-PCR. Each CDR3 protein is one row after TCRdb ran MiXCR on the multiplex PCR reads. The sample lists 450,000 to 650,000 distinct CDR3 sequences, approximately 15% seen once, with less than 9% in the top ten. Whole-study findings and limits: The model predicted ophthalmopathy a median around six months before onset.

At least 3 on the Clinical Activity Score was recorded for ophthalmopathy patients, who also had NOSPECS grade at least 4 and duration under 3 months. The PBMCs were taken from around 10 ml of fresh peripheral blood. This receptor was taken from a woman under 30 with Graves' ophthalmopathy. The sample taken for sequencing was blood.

In DNA form, the CDR3 reads TGTGCCATCAGTGAGTCTCGAGGTTACATTCAGTACTTC. Translation: CAISESRGYIQYF. J is TRBJ2-4 and V is TRBV10-3; D remains unclear. Germline CDR1 ENHRY, CDR2 SYGVKD. This CDR3 spans 13 amino acids. The germline V and J ends were trimmed by 0 bases and 8 bases, with 8 bases remaining between them.